These 2 T cell receptor beta chains originate from one sample sequenced in a study of blood T cell repertoires in COVID-19. The table came from immunoSEQ multiplex PCR; TCRdb's copy has only in-frame clones and leaves some out. Found here are 160,000 or so clones, 75% to 90% of them singletons; the top ten hold roughly 15%. Sequencing was carried out using peripheral blood. The receptor set was obtained from a woman aged 40-49 years with acute or convalescent COVID-19.

The J gene is TRBJ2-1, the V gene TRBV7-9; 10 bases map to TRBD1. The ends lost 6 bases at V and 6 bases at J; junction bases unmatched: 5. The CDR3 is made up of 14 amino acids. CDR1 is SEHNR, CDR2 FQNEAQ, per germline (reference sequence). The CDR3 spells CASSRDRGFNEQFF. CDR3 DNA: TGTGCCAGCAGTCGGGACAGGGGATTCAATGAGCAGTTCTTC.

The chain is built from TRBV7-6 and TRBJ2-1, with D perhaps matching TRBD2 (7 bases). Trimming left V 1 base short and J 8 bases short, with 15 bases between. CDR1 is SGHVS, CDR2 FNYEAQ, per germline. The CDR3 extends over 15 amino acids. The CDR3 sequence is CASSLEEGGVYEQFF. In DNA form, the CDR3 reads TGTGCCAGCAGCTTAGAAGAGGGGGGGGTCTATGAGCAGTTCTTC.